This TCR beta chain was recorded in a study of T-cell memory formation after mild COVID-19. The wider study: Largely, the TCR clusters proved donor specific. Notes on the study in general: Clones that got smaller from day 15 to 85 had even CD4/CD8, while clones growing later tipped toward CD4+. That cross-reactive memory joined was suggested by some responding clones appearing in pre-infection memory.

5'RACE primed from the constant segment yielded TCR alpha and TCR beta cDNA libraries bearing sample barcodes and UMIs. Each CDR3 protein gets one entry after TCRdb re-called the 5' RACE reads with MiXCR. The sample shows about half a million distinct CDR3 sequences, about 18% of them seen only once. Turning to this clonotype: The target antigen is unknown.

CDR1 is SGHVS and CDR2 is FQNEAQ in the germline V gene. The V and J ends lost 1 base and 9 bases respectively, with 10 bases between them. This CDR3 is 13 amino acids long. The sequence was collected from an adult woman who had mild COVID-19 (a few samples of this study predate the infection). Cell type and time point are not known. V is TRBV7-8 and J is TRBJ2-1; D is uncertain. Material: PBMCs or a T cell subset sorted from them (not recorded which). The CDR3 sequence: CASSLVWRSEQFF. In DNA form, the CDR3 reads TGTGCCAGCAGCTTAGTATGGCGCAGTGAGCAGTTCTTC. Looking up the rest from reference TRBV7-8 and TRBJ2-1 gives the full variable domain: GAGVSQSPRYKVAKRGQDVALRCDPISGHVSLFWYQQALGQGPEFLTYFQNEAQLDKSGLPSDRFFAERPEGSVSTLKIQRTQQEDSAVYLCASSLVWRSEQFFGPGTRLTVL.